This TCR beta chain was obtained from a study of T cell responses to AZD1222 COVID-19 vaccine. Overall study findings and caveats: White British ancestry dominated among donors, who included more females, and clonal diversity was possibly underestimated. Spike-wide vaccine-associated CD4 TCRs dominated at 160-218 and 743-854.

Germline-derived CDR1 and CDR2 are GTSNPN and SVGIG (reference sequence). V lost 4 bases to trimming and J lost 3 bases, with 18 bases between them. The CDR3 is 15 residues long. In its sample, this clone was seen once. Its antigen is still unknown. The repertoire was sequenced with immunoSEQ multiplex PCR; TCRdb's copy has only in-frame clones and lacks some. The sample includes 130,000 to 150,000 clones, roughly 84% seen only once; the top ten take about 4.9%. The specimen comprised peripheral blood, sampled 28 days after the second AZD1222 dose. This chain joins TRBV30 and TRBJ1-1; D might be TRBD1 (6 bases). The clonotype comes from an adult who received the AZD1222 COVID-19 vaccine. CDR3: CAWKRDTTIYTEAFF. The CDR3 nucleotides are TGTGCCTGGAAAAGGGACACCACGATCTACACTGAAGCTTTCTTT.